This T cell receptor beta chain came from a study of Tregs in tolerant kidney transplant recipients. The repertoire was sequenced with immunoSEQ multiplex PCR; TCRdb's copy has only in-frame clones and lacks some. The sample lists around 50,000 clones, more than 70% occurring once. Note on this clone: Antigen: not known.

Overall study findings and caveats: No direct test of biological reproducibility was done here. Few patients were studied, so findings need validation in larger groups. Expanding Tregs on activated donor B cells appeared to best identify donor-specific TCRbeta clones.

Thawed PBMCs were FACS-sorted into unstimulated CD4+CD25+CD127- regulatory T cells, CD4+CD25- non-regulatory cells, CD4 and CD8 cells. This CDR3 region has 14 residues. Germline V CDR1 and CDR2: SEHNR, FQNEAQ (reference sequence). V lost 8 bases, J lost 6 bases, and 16 bases lay in between. The sequencing sample was made of CD4+ T cells from blood. The TCR comes from a human donor in good health. V is TRBV7-9 and J is TRBJ2-2; D ambiguous. This CDR3 is CASPKRVRAGELFF. For the CDR3, the DNA is TGTGCCAGCCCTAAAAGGGTCCGAGCCGGGGAGCTGTTTTTT.